This is a list of T cell receptor beta chains from one sample in a study of shared clonotypes between healthy human individuals. This table comes from immunoSEQ multiplex PCR, and its TCRdb copy is limited to in-frame clones, with some not included. This sample carries around 340,000 clones, 73% of them seen once, and the ten largest clones take 10%. Sample: memory CD4+ T cells sorted from blood. All receptors derive from a man under 40 in good health. Both conserved end residues are part of each CDR3.

v_gene: TRBV9
len: 21
CDR3aa: CASSVITPSQARGLRKEKLFF

v_gene: TRBV29-1
len: 15
CDR3aa: CSVRGDWDRRYEQYF

v_gene: TRBV5-4
len: 14
CDR3aa: CASSLDPKTSGYTF

v_gene: TRBV29-1
len: 12
CDR3aa: CSVNQGTYEQYF

v_gene: TRBV5-4
len: 15
CDR3aa: CASSRELSSTDTQYF

v_gene: TRBV6-1
len: 11
CDR3aa: CATSGGGEQYF

v_gene: TRBV19
len: 15
CDR3aa: CASSRLAGVFGELFF

v_gene: TRBV11-2
len: 12
CDR3aa: CASSFGGNTIYF

v_gene: TRBV7-8
len: 15
CDR3aa: CASSFGTGISYEQYF

v_gene: TRBV7-2
len: 18
CDR3aa: CASSSGQGIVRFSYEQYF

v_gene: TRBV11-2
len: 14
CDR3aa: CASSPNGGALGYTF

v_gene: TRBV10-3
len: 13
CDR3aa: CAICQGDNQPQHF

v_gene: TRBV6-1
len: 15
CDR3aa: CASSAEQVQVSEQFF